This T cell receptor (beta chain) is drawn from a study of chemoradiotherapy in HPV16-positive cancers (dated by TCRdb to between 2022 and 2023). At the level of the whole study: Functional T-cell assays on cells from two HPV16-positive patients defined candidate HPV-specific T-cell clones and common TCR motifs. Next, the candidate HPV-specific TCRs and motifs were followed in TCR repertoires from around 87 patients with HPV-related cancers. The study asked whether T-cell immunity against the HPV oncoproteins E6 and E7 changes during chemoradiotherapy and whether it affects survival.

Note on this clone: Its recognized antigen is unknown. Per-nucleotide qualities are absent, and no much larger clonotype sits a single base away.

The library was obtained by the immunoSEQ multiplex PCR assay. TCRdb limited this immuneACCESS table to in-frame rearrangements with V and J called. A share of clones is missing; checked studies link under half to unresolved V genes, and the rest is unexplained. Here the sample has tens of thousands of clones; roughly nine tenths occur a single time. The ten biggest clones cover less than 3.5% of the sample. Because repertoires were sampled repeatedly during chemoradiotherapy, clonal expansion in the tumor microenvironment could be followed. The CDR3 numbers 15 residues from cysteine through phenylalanine. The DNA shown is the 45-base CDR3, in frame from base 1. The germline V gene supplies CDR1 SGHVS and CDR2 FQNEAQ. Relative to germline, V is 1 base shorter and J is 3 bases shorter, with 12 bases between their ends. On the study overall, not on this receptor specifically: The functional definition of HPV-specific T cells came from only a couple of HPV16-positive patients, and the survival association was reported for HPV16-positive patients. Among HPV16-positive patients, expansion of HPV-responsive T cells during chemoradiotherapy was associated with better recurrence-free survival. Expansion of candidate HPV-specific clones and E7-related TCR motifs was observed in the tumor microenvironment during treatment, whereas no such expansion was observed for non-HPV-specific T cells.

Specimen: blood, collected from a patient who underwent chemoradiotherapy. The receptor's source is a human donor with HPV-associated anogenital cancer. The sequence links TRBV7-8 to TRBJ1-2, with TRBD1 as a weak D call on 6 bases. The nucleotides read TGTGCCAGCAGCTTAGAAGTCGGGGGCGACTATGGCTACACCTTC. Its translation reads: CASSLEVGGDYGYTF. Joined to the reference TRBV7-8 and TRBJ1-2 proteins, this CDR3 gives the full variable domain: GAGVSQSPRYKVAKRGQDVALRCDPISGHVSLFWYQQALGQGPEFLTYFQNEAQLDKSGLPSDRFFAERPEGSVSTLKIQRTQQEDSAVYLCASSLEVGGDYGYTFGSGTRLTVV.